This TCR beta chain came from a study of T cells of healthy individuals. TCRdb reprocessed the 5' RACE reads via MiXCR and lists one record per CDR3 protein. The sample records roughly 87,000 distinct CDR3 sequences, around 17% being singletons. This clonotype was seen more than once but under ten times. CDR1 is MNHEY and CDR2 is SVGAGI in the germline V gene. V was pared by 6 bases and J by 1 base, with 15 bases between. The CDR3 spans 15 residues. The receptor was derived from a human donor in good health. The chain is built from TRBV6-5 and TRBJ2-5; D is unclear. CDR3 amino acids: CASRSQGLIQETQYF. CDR3 DNA sequence: TGTGCCAGCAGGTCTCAAGGGCTGATCCAAGAGACCCAGTACTTC.